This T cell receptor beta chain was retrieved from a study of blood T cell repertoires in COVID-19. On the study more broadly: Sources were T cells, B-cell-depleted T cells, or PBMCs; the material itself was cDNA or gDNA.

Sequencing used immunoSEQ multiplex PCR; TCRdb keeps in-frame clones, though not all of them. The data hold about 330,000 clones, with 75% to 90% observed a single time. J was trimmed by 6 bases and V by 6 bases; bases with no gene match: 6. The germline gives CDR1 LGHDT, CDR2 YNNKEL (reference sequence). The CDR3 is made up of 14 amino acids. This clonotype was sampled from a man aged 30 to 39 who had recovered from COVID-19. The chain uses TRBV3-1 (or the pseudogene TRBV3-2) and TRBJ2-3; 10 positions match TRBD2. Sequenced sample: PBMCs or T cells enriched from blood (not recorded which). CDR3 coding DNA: TGTGCCAGCAGACCAGCGGGGGGGTTTGATACGCAGTATTTT. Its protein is CASRPAGGFDTQYF.